A selection of T cell receptor beta chains follows, all from one sample in a study of identical twins. Via MiXCR, TCRdb re-called the 5' RACE reads, giving one row per CDR3 protein. The sample lists 410,000 or so distinct CDR3 sequences, 18% seen once, with roughly 12% in the top ten. Source material: naive T cells sorted from blood. The receptors originated from a man between 45 and 60 years old in good health. The conserved cysteine and the conserved F or W are not part of the CDR3 here. The order of the fields is D gene, V gene, clone size, J gene, CDR3 protein. D genes are given only for firm matches. Size is stated for part of the rows, as once, few or many counts, or as a class when the clone is expanded.

>TRBD2|TRBV5-6|-|TRBJ2-7
ASRSAGGVDEQY
>-|TRBV12-3/TRBV12-4|once|TRBJ1-2
ASSLSLGTNYGYT
>TRBD1|TRBV6-1|-|TRBJ2-5
ASSEFRTGAFGETQY
>-|TRBV29-1|-|TRBJ1-5
SVAQGSGNQPQH
>TRBD1|TRBV24-1|few|TRBJ2-7
ATSDPRTGGLEQY
>TRBD2|TRBV5-1|-|TRBJ2-3
ASSFRAGGRTDTQY
>TRBD2|TRBV28|-|TRBJ2-7
ASIMGRGDYEQY
>TRBD1|TRBV29-1|many|TRBJ2-1
SVAGTGNEQF
>TRBD2|TRBV7-3|few|TRBJ2-1
ASSPTAAGGPSYNEQF
>-|TRBV15|-|TRBJ2-3
ATVESNTDTQY
>-|TRBV29-1|-|TRBJ2-7
SVEEAYEQY
>TRBD2|TRBV4-2|-|TRBJ2-1
ASSQAGGAYNEQF
>TRBD2|TRBV12-3/TRBV12-4|-|TRBJ2-2
ASSMTSGYTGELF
>-|TRBV12-3/TRBV12-4|-|TRBJ1-4
ASRRGLNEKLF
>-|TRBV12-3/TRBV12-4|-|TRBJ1-1
ASSFASMNTEAF
>TRBD1|TRBV6-1|few|TRBJ1-1
ASSALHTGQMNTEAF